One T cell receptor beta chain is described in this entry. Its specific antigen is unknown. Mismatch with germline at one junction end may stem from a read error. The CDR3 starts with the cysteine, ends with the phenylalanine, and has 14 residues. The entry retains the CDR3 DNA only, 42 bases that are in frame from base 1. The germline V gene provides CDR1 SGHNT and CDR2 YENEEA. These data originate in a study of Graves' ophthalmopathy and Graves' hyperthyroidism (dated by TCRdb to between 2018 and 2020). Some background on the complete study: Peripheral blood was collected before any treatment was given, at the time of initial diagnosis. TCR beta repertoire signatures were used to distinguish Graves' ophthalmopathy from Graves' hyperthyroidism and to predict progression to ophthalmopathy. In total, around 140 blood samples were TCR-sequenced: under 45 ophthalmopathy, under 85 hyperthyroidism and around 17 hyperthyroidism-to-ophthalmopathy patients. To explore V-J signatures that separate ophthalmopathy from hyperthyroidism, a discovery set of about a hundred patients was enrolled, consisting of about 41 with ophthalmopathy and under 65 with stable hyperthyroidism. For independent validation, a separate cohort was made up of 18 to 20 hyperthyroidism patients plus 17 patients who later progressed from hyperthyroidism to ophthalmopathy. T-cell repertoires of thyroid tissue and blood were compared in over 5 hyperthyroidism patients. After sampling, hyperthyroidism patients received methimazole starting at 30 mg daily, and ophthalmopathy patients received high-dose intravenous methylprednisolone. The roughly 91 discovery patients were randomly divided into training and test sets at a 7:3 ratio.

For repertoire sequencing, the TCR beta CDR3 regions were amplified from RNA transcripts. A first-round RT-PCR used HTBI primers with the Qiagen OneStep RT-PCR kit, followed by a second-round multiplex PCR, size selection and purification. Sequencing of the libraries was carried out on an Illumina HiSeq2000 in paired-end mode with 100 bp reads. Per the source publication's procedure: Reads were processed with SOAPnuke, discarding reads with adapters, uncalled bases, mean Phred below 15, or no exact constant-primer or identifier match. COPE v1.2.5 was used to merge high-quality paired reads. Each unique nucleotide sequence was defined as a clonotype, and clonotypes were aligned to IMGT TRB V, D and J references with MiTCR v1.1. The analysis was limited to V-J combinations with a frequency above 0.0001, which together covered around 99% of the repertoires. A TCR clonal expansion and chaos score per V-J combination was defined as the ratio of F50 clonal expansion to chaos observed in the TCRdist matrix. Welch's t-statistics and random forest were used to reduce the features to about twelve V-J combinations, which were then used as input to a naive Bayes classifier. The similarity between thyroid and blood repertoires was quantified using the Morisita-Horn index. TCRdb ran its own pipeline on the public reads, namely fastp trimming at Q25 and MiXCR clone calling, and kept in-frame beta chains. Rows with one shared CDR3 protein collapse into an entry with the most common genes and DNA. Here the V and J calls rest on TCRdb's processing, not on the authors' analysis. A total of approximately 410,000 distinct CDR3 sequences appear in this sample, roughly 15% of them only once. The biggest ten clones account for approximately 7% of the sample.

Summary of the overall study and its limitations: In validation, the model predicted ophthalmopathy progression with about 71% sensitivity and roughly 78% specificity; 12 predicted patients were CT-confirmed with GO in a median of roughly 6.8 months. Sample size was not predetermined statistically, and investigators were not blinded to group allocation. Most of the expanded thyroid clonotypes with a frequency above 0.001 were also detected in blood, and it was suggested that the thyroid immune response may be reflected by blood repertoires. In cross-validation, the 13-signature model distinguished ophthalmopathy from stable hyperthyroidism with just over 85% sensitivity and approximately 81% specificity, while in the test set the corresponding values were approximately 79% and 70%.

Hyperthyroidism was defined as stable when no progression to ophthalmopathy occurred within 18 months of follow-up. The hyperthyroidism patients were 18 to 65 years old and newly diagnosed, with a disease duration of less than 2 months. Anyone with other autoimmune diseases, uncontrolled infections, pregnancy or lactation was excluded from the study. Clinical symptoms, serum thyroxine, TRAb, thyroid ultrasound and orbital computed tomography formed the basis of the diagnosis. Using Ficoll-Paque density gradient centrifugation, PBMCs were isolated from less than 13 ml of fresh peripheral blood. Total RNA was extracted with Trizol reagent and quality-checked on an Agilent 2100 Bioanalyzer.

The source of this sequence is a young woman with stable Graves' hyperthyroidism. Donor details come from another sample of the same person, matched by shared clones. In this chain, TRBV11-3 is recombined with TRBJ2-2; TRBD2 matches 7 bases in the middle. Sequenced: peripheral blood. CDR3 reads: CASSLGTTGGELFF. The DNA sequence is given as TGCGCCAGCAGCTTAGGGACTACCGGCGGGGAGCTGTTTTTT.